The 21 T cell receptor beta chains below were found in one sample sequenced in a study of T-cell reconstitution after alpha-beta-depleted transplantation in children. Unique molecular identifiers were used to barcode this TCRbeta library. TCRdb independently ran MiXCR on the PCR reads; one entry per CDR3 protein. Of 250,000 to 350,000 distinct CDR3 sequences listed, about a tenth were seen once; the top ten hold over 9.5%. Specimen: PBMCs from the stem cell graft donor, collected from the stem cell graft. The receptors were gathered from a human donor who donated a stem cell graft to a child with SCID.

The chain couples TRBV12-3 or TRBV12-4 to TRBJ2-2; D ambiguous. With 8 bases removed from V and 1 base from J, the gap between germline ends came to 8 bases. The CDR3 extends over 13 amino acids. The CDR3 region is CASQTGNTGELFF. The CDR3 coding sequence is TGTGCCAGCCAAACGGGGAACACCGGGGAGCTGTTTTTT.

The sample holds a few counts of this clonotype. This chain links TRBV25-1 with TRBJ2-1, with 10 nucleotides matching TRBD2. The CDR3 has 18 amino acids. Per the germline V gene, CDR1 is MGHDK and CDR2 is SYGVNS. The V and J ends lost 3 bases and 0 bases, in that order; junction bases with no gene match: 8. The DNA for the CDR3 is TGTGCCAGCAGTGAGCGACTAGCGGGCCTCAGCTCCTACAATGAGCAGTTCTTC. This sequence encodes CASSERLAGLSSYNEQFF.

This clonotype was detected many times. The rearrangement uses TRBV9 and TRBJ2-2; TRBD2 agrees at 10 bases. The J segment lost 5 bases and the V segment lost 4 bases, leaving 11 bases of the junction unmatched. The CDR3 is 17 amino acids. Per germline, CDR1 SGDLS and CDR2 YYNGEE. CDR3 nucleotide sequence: TGTGCCAGCAGCTCGGTCACCCTAGCGGGGGAGACCGGGGAGCTGTTTTTT. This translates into CASSSVTLAGETGELFF.

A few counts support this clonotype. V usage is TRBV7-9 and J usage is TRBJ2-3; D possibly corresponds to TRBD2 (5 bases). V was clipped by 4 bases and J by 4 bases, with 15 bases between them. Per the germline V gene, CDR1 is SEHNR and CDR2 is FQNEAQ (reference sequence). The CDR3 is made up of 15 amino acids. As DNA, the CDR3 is TGTGCCAGCAGCTCTATTGCGGACTGGGCAGATACGCAGTATTTT. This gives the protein CASSSIADWADTQYF.

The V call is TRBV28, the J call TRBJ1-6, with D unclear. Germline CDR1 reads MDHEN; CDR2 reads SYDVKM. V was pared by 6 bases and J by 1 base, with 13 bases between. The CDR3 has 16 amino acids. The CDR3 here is CASSPPQGSYNSPLHF. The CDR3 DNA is TGTGCCAGCAGCCCCCCCCAAGGTTCCTATAATTCACCCCTCCACTTT.

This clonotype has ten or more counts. CDR3 residues: CASSQDSQETQYF. As DNA, the CDR3 is TGTGCCAGCAGCCAGGACAGCCAAGAGACCCAGTACTTC. The J gene is TRBJ2-5, the V gene TRBV7-9; D perhaps matches TRBD1 (6 bases). Trimming removed 5 bases from V and 1 base from J, with 8 bases in between. The CDR3 length is 13 residues. Germline-derived CDR1 and CDR2 are SEHNR and FQNEAQ (reference sequence).

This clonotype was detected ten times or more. The CDR3 coding sequence is TGCAGTGCTAGAGATTCGACTAGCGGGACCCCCTACGAGCAGTTCTTC. Translating gives CSARDSTSGTPYEQFF. The chain combines TRBV20-1 with TRBJ2-1; TRBD2 matches at 11 bases. Trimming cost V 0 bases and J 10 bases; bases outside gene matches: 11. Germline lookup yields CDR1 DFQATT and CDR2 SNEGSKA (reference sequence). The CDR3 spans 16 residues.

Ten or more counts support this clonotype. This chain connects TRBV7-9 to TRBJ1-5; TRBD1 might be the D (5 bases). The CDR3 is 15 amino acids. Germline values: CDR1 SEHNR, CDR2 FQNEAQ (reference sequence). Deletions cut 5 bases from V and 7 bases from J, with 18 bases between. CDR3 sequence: CASSQSGTSIQPQHF. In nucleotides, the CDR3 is TGTGCCAGCAGCCAATCAGGGACGTCGATACAGCCCCAGCATTTT.

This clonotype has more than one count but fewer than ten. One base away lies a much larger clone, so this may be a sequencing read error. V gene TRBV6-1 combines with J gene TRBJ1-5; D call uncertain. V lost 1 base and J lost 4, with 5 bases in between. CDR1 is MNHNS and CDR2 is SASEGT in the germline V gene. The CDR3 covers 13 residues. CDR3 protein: CASSEVWNQPQHF. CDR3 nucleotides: TGTGCCAGCAGTGAAGTCTGGAATCAGCCCCAGCATTTT.

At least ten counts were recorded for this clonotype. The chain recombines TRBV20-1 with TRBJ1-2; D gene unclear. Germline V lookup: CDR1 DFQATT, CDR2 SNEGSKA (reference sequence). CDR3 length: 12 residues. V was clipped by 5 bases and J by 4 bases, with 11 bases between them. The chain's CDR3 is CSASRDSYGYTF. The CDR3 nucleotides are TGCAGTGCTTCTAGGGATAGCTATGGCTACACCTTC.

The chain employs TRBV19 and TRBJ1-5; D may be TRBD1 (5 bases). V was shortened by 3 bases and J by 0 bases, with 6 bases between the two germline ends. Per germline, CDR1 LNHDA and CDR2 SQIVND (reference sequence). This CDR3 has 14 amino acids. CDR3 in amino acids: CASSIGASNQPQHF. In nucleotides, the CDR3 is TGTGCCAGTAGTATTGGGGCTAGCAATCAGCCCCAGCATTTT.

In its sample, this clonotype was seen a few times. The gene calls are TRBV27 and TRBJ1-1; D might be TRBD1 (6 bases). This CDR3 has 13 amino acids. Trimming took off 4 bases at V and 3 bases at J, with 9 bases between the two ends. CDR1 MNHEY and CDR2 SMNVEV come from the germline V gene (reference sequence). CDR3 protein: CASSWEGDTEAFF. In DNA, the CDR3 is TGTGCCAGCAGTTGGGAGGGGGACACTGAAGCTTTCTTT.

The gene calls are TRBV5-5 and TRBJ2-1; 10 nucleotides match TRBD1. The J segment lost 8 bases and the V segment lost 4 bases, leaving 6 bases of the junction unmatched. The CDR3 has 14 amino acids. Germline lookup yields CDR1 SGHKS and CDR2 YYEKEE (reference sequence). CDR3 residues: CASSRDRGLYEQFF. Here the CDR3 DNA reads TGTGCCAGCAGCCGGGACAGGGGTCTGTATGAGCAGTTCTTC.

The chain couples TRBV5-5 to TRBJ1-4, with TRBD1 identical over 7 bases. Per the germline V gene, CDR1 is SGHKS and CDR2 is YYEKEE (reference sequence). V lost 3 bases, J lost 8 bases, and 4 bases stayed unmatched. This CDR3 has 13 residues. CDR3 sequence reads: CASSSQGGEKLFF. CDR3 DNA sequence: TGTGCCAGCAGCTCCCAGGGGGGCGAAAAACTGTTTTTT.

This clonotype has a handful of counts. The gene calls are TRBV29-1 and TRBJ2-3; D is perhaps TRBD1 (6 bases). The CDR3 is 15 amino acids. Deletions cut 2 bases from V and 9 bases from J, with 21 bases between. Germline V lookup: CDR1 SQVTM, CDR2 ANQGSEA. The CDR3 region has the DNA TGCAGCGTTGAACCTATTAATTGGACAGAAGGCACGCAGTATTTT. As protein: CSVEPINWTEGTQYF.

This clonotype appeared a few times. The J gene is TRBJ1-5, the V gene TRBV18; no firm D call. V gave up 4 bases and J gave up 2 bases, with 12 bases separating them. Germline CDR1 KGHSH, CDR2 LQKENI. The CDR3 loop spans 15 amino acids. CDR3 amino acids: CASSLKGGGNQPQHF. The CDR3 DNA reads TGTGCCAGCTCACTAAAGGGTGGTGGCAATCAGCCCCAGCATTTT.

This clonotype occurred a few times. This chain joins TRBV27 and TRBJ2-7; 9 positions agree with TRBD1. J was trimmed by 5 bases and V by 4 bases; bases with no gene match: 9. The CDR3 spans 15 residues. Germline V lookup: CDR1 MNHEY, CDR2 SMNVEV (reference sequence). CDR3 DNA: TGTGCCAGCAGTTATTTGGGGACAGGGAATAACGAGCAGTACTTC. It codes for CASSYLGTGNNEQYF.

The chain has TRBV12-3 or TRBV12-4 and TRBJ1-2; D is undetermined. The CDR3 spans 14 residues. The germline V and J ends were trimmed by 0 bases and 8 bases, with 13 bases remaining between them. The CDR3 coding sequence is TGTGCCAGCAGTTTAGCGCTTACGGAGAGAGGCTACACCTTC. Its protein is CASSLALTERGYTF.

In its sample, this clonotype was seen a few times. The CDR3 DNA follows: TGTGCCAGCAGTTACGACTCGCAAGAGACCCAGTACTTC. Translated, it gives CASSYDSQETQYF. This rearrangement joins TRBV6-5 to TRBJ2-5; D not resolved. V shed 2 bases and J shed 2 bases, with 6 bases lying between them. There are 13 residues in the CDR3. Germline V gives CDR1 MNHEY, CDR2 SVGAGI.

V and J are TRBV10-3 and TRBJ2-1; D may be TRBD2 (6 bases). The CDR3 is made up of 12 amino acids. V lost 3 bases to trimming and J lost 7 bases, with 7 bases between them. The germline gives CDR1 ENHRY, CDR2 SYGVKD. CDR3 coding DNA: TGTGCCATCAGTGATGGAGGGAATGAGCAGTTCTTC. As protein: CAISDGGNEQFF.

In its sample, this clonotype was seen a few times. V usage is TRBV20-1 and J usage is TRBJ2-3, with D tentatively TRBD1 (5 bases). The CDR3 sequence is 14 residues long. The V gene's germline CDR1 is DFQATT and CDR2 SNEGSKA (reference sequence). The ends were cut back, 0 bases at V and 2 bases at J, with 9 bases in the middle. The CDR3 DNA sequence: TGCAGTGCTAGAGATGGGGCTGCCACAGATACGCAGTATTTT. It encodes CSARDGAATDTQYF.